This T cell receptor (beta chain) was sequenced for a study of blood T cell repertoires in COVID-19. Looking at the study overall: Sites in the United States, Italy and Spain provided acute and convalescent COVID-19 samples. T cells, B-cell-depleted T cells, or PBMCs provided the cDNA or gDNA that served as material.

The CDR3 contains 15 residues. Germline values: CDR1 MNHEY, CDR2 SVGAGI. Trimming left V 0 bases short and J 4 bases short, with 12 bases between. Followed longitudinally, the Seattle patients had been enrolled during active infection. This clone was counted once. Original handling: Reference gene primer amplification gave nucleated cell count estimates. Sequencing used immunoSEQ multiplex PCR; TCRdb keeps in-frame clones, though not all of them. V and J calls and clone size come straight from that table; D and trimming were deduced from the DNA. The sample gives about 97,000 clones, about 86% of which show up once; 2.1% is in the top ten.

The sequenced sample was peripheral blood. This chain joins TRBV6-5 and TRBJ1-1; maybe TRBD1 (5 bases). This clonotype originated in a man aged 45-60 years with COVID-19, enrolled during active disease. CDR3 nucleotide sequence: TGTGCCAGCAGTTACTCGGCTTCCGGGGGCACTGAAGCTTTCTTT. Amino acid sequence: CASSYSASGGTEAFF.